This paragraph covers one TCR beta chain sequence. Its antigen target is currently unknown. Per-base qualities were not stored, and no clone one base away is much larger. The germline ends are 9 bases apart after V is trimmed by 5 bases and J by 0 bases. The CDR3, from cysteine to phenylalanine, totals 14 residues. The retained sequence is limited to the CDR3, 42 bases, with the frame set at the first base. CDR1 MNHEY and CDR2 SMNVEV were looked up in the germline V gene (reference sequence). Libraries were prepared through the immunoSEQ multiplex PCR assay. Held by TCRdb, this immuneACCESS table contains in-frame sequences only and omits some clones. Under half of the omission traces to an unresolved V gene where checked; the cause of the rest is unknown. A total of around 80,000 clones appear in this sample, nearly 98% of them only once. The ten largest clones add up to 0.15% of the sample. This sample was taken from a study of technical replicates of blood from several donors (dated 2017 in TCRdb).

This chain is built from TRBV27 and TRBJ2-3, and possibly TRBD2, on 5 matching bases. This TCR came from a human donor in good health. The sequenced sample consisted of T cells isolated from PBMCs. The DNA is TGTGCCAGCAGTCTTAGAGGGAGCACAGATACGCAGTATTTT. It is translated as CASSLRGSTDTQYF.